The source of this T cell receptor beta chain is a study of blood T cells in healthy people across ages. Broader study findings: Any changes in expanded clonotypes were possibly confounded, as donor CMV status remained unknown.

A second PCR, run for roughly 7 to 12 cycles, used a sample-barcoded 5' primer plus a J-beta primer mix. Every individual sample yielded 2.5 million or more paired-end reads (each containing CDR3). Using its own MiXCR run on the 5' RACE reads, TCRdb lists one record per CDR3 protein. The table has approximately 1.5 million distinct CDR3 sequences, 35% to 45% seen once. This CDR3 spans 13 amino acids. V shed 4 bases and J shed 2 bases, with 8 bases lying between them. Looked up from germline, CDR1 is SGHRS and CDR2 is YFSETQ. A word on this clonotype: Its target is not known.

The TCR sequence derives from a woman in her late teens or twenties in good health. The J gene is TRBJ2-3, the V gene TRBV5-1; D unclear. Material for sequencing was blood. The CDR3 region is CASSNPTTDTQYF. The CDR3 region has the DNA TGCGCCAGCAGCAACCCCACCACAGATACGCAGTATTTT.